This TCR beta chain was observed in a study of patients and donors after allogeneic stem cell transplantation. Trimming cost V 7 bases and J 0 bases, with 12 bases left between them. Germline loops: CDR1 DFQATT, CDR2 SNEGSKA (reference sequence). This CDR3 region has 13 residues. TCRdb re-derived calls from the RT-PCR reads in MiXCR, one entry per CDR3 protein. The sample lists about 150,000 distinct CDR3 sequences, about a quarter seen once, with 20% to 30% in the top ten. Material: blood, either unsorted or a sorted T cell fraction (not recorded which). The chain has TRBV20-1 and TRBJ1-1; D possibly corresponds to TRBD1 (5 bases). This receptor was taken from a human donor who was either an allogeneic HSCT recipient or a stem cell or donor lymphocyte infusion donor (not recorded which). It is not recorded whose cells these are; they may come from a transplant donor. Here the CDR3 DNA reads TGCAGTGGTGGGGGATTCATGAACACTGAAGCTTTCTTT. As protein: CSGGGFMNTEAFF.